Below are 12 T cell receptor beta chains sequenced from a single sample in a study of monozygotic twins with inflammatory bowel disease. TCRdb re-called the 5' RACE reads and catalogs CDR3 proteins one per entry, DNA excluded. This table holds 400,000 or so distinct CDR3 sequences. The sequenced sample consisted of blood. The origin of the receptors is a human donor with ulcerative colitis or Crohn's disease, or a healthy co-twin of an affected twin (not recorded which).

The rearrangement uses TRBV25-1 and TRBJ1-4; lacking DNA, the TRBD1 call made by TCRdb goes unchecked. Germline CDR1 MGHDK, CDR2 SYGVNS. This CDR3 spans 14 amino acids. The CDR3 sequence is CASNGQGAGEKLFF. Looking up the rest from reference TRBV25-1 and TRBJ1-4 gives the full variable domain: EADIYQTPRYLVIGTGKKITLECSQTMGHDKMYWYQQDPGMELHLIHYSYGVNSTEKGDLSSESTVSRIRTEHFPLTLESARPSHTSQYLCASNGQGAGEKLFFGSGTQLSVL.

The chain combines TRBV10-3 with TRBJ2-7; as DNA is missing, the TRBD1 call by TCRdb cannot be tested. The CDR3 contains 14 residues. Germline CDR1 ENHRY, CDR2 SYGVKD. The CDR3 sequence is CAISESGTAYEQYF.

The gene calls are TRBV20-1 and TRBJ1-1. This CDR3 is built from 15 residues. Germline loops: CDR1 DFQATT, CDR2 SNEGSKA (reference sequence). CDR3 loop: CSASGRGQINTEAFF.

The gene calls are TRBV11-2 and TRBJ2-1; the TRBD1 assignment by TCRdb is unverifiable without DNA. The CDR3 sequence is 13 residues long. From germline, CDR1 is SGHAT and CDR2 FQNNGV. CDR3 residues: CASSLLERGEQFF.

The V call is TRBV19, the J call TRBJ2-1; the D call from TCRdb, TRBD2, cannot be confirmed without DNA. Looked up from germline, CDR1 is LNHDA and CDR2 is SQIVND (reference sequence). The CDR3 runs to 16 residues. CDR3 in amino acids: CASSIGLVAGGGEQFF.

This sequence joins TRBV4-1 and TRBJ2-7; TCRdb indicates TRBD2, and absent DNA this call remains unverified. The CDR3 is made up of 15 amino acids. The germline V gene encodes CDR1 MGHRA and CDR2 YSYEKL. The CDR3 here is CASSQGRQSSYEQYF.

The chain is built from TRBV6-1 and TRBJ1-2. This CDR3 is built from 14 residues. Germline V CDR1 and CDR2: MNHNS, SASEGT. The CDR3 reads CASRPRGGNYGYTF.

V is TRBV7-9 and J is TRBJ1-2. In germline, CDR1 is SEHNR, CDR2 FQNEAQ (reference sequence). This CDR3 region has 17 residues. CDR3 in amino acids: CASSGERQTPPGYGYTF.

The chain has TRBV7-9 and TRBJ2-3; TCRdb calls TRBD1, which cannot be checked without DNA. From germline, CDR1 is SEHNR and CDR2 FQNEAQ (reference sequence). The CDR3 covers 15 residues. This CDR3 is CASSSPLISTDTQYF.

The chain uses TRBV29-1 and TRBJ2-1; TCRdb selects TRBD1, and the lack of DNA leaves this call unchecked. The CDR3 contains 14 residues. Germline V gives CDR1 SQVTM, CDR2 ANQGSEA. CDR3 protein: CSVDPRQGKDEQFF.

The chain couples TRBV7-2 to TRBJ2-3; there is no DNA to check the TCRdb D call of TRBD2. In germline, CDR1 is SGHTA, CDR2 FQGNSA. The CDR3 spans 15 residues. CDR3 sequence reads: CASSSVEGPTDTQYF.

The rearrangement uses TRBV5-5 and TRBJ1-5; TCRdb reports TRBD1, a call that lacks DNA to check it against. The CDR3 length is 14 residues. Germline V CDR1 and CDR2: SGHKS, YYEKEE (reference sequence). This CDR3 is CASSPGTEYQPQHF.